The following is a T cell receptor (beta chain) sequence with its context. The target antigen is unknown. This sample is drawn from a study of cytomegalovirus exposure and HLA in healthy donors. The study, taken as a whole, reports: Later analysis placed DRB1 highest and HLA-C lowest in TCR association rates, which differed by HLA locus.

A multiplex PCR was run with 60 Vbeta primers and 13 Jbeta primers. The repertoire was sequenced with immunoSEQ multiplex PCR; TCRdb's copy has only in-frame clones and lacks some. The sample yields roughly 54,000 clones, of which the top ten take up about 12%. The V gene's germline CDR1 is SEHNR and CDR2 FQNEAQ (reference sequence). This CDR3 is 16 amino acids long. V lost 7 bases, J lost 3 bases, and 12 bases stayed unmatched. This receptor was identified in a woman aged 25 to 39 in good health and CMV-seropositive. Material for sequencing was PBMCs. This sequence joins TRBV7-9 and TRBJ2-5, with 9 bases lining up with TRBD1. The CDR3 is CASTSGDRGWEETQYF. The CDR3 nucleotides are TGTGCCAGCACCTCAGGCGACAGGGGGTGGGAAGAGACCCAGTACTTC. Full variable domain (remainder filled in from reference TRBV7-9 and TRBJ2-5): DTGVSQNPRHKITKRGQNVTFRCDPISEHNRLYWYRQTLGQGPEFLTYFQNEAQLEKSRLLSDRFSAERPKGSFSTLEIQRTEQGDSAMYLCASTSGDRGWEETQYFGPGTRLLVL.